Listed below are T cell receptor beta chains from one sample, sequenced in a study of cytomegalovirus exposure and HLA in healthy donors. This table comes from immunoSEQ multiplex PCR, and its TCRdb copy is limited to in-frame clones, with some not included. Of around 150,000 clones listed, more than 65% were seen once; the top ten hold about 5.9%. Sequenced: PBMCs. Source of these receptors: a middle-aged man in good health and CMV-seropositive. CDR3s include the opening cysteine and the closing phenylalanine or tryptophan.

CDR3 protein	J gene	V gene
CASSQTSGSAYEQYF	TRBJ2-7	TRBV27
CASSFRLGRWRETQYF	TRBJ2-5	TRBV28
CASPTGIGNTIYF	TRBJ1-3	TRBV18
CASSDTYQETQYF	TRBJ2-5	TRBV6-1
CASSLSGTGGNTIYF	TRBJ1-3	TRBV5-4
CASTGAGGADTQYF	TRBJ2-3	TRBV10-2
CASSYRGPEAFF	TRBJ1-1	TRBV6-6
CASSPLGQSYEQYF	TRBJ2-7	TRBV18
CASSVSRGDSPLHF	TRBJ1-6	TRBV5-4
CASGLGADEQFF	TRBJ2-1	TRBV12-5
CAISESHARDEQYF	TRBJ2-7	TRBV10-3
CASSQDNEQFF	TRBJ2-1	TRBV27
CASSIGGRTKDTQYF	TRBJ2-3	TRBV19
CASGLVTSGYQETQYF	TRBJ2-5	TRBV12-5
CASSLGGRVNYGYTF	TRBJ1-2	TRBV7-2
CATSRVRQGVETQYF	TRBJ2-5	TRBV15
CASSEDQWGSTQYF	TRBJ2-3	TRBV25-1
CASSESGAPYNEQFF	TRBJ2-1	TRBV10-1
CAISEPSSTEAFF	TRBJ1-1	TRBV10-3
CASSESGTGYGELFF	TRBJ2-2	TRBV11-2
CASSLGGTGTEAFF	TRBJ1-1	TRBV11-3
CASSPGGHEQYF	TRBJ2-7	TRBV18
CASESHFNEQYF	TRBJ2-7	TRBV6-1
CASSSDRGGNTGELFF	TRBJ2-2	TRBV27
CASSLRTSTDTQYF	TRBJ2-3	TRBV27
CASYDGPGGTEAFF	TRBJ1-1	TRBV27
CASSPKGQQETQYF	TRBJ2-5	TRBV18
CASSRGQGMTQYF	TRBJ2-5	TRBV27
CSSSLILPSGNIQYF	TRBJ2-4	TRBV7-9
CASSPTGGGQETQYF	TRBJ2-5	TRBV18
CASSTAKNTEAFF	TRBJ1-1	TRBV5-1
CASTRGLTHTGELFF	TRBJ2-2	TRBV27
CASSEATTSVYEQYF	TRBJ2-7	TRBV6-1
CASSSLGTGYNEQFF	TRBJ2-1	TRBV27
CSVSRDRGQFF	TRBJ2-1	TRBV29-1
CASSPGSRNTGELFF	TRBJ2-2	TRBV7-7
CASSFGQGEETQYF	TRBJ2-5	TRBV5-1
CASSEGGRLEETQYF	TRBJ2-5	TRBV2
CASSPQGALRSMNTEAFF	TRBJ1-1	TRBV5-6
CASSRDRGGEQFF	TRBJ2-1	TRBV19
CASSDQQGGEQYF	TRBJ2-7	TRBV10-1
CASSFNSGRSYEQYF	TRBJ2-7	TRBV11-2
CASSPGTGKTYGYTF	TRBJ1-2	TRBV5-6
CASSVRDTNQPQHF	TRBJ1-5	TRBV19
CASTSQEETQYF	TRBJ2-5	TRBV2
CASSSQDAQFF	TRBJ2-1	TRBV11-2
CASSVGSGTYNEQFF	TRBJ2-1	TRBV9
CASTPNTDTQYF	TRBJ2-3	TRBV2
CAWSVKGLIRGVFF	TRBJ2-2	TRBV30